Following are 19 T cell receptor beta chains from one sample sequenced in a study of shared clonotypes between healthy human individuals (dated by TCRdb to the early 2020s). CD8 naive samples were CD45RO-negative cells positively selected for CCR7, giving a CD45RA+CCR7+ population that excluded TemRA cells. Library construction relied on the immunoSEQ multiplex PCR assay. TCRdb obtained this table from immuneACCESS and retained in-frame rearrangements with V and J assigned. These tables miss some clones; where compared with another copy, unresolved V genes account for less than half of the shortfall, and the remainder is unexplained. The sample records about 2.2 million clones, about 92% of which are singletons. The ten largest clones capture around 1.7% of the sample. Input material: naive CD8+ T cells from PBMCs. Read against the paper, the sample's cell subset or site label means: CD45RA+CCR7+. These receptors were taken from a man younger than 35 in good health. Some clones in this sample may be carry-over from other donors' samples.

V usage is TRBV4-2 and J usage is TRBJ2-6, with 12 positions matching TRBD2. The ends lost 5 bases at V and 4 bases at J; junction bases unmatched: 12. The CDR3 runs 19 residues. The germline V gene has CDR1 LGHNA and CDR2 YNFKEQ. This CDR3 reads CASSNILLAGGAGANVLTF. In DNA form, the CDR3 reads TGTGCCAGCAGCAACATTCTCCTAGCGGGAGGGGCCGGGGCCAACGTCCTGACTTTC.

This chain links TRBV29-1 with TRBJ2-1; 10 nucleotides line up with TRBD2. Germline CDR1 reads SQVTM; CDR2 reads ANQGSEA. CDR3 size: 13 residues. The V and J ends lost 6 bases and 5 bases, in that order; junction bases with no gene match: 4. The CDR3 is CSVSGRGDNEQFF. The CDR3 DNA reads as TGCAGCGTAAGCGGGAGGGGGGACAATGAGCAGTTCTTC.

The CDR3 spells CATSSHRERWGETQYF. In DNA form, the CDR3 reads TGTGCCACCAGCAGCCACAGGGAAAGATGGGGAGAGACCCAGTACTTC. The chain recombines TRBV15 with TRBJ2-5; maybe TRBD1 (6 bases). The V end lost 3 bases, the J end lost 4 bases, and 18 bases lay between the germline ends. CDR1 and CDR2 from the germline V gene are LNHNV and YYDKDF (reference sequence). This CDR3 spans 16 amino acids.

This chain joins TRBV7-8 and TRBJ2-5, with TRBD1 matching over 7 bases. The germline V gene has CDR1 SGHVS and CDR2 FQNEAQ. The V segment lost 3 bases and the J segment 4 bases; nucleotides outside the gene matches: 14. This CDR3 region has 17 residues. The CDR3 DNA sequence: TGTGCCAGCAGCTTCTCCCCAACGACAGGGTCTGGAGAGACCCAGTACTTC. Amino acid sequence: CASSFSPTTGSGETQYF.

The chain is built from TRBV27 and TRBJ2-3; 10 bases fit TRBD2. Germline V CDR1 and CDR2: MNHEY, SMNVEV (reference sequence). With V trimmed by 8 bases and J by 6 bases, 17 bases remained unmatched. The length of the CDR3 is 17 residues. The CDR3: CASRPISLAGEKDTQYF. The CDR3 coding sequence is TGTGCCAGCCGACCTATTTCCCTAGCGGGAGAGAAGGATACGCAGTATTTT.

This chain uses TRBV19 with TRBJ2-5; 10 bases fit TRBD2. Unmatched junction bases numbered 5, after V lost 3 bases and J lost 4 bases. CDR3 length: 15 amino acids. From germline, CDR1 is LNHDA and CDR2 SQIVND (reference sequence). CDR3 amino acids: CASSMRSSGRETQYF. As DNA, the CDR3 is TGTGCCAGTAGTATGAGGTCTAGCGGGAGAGAGACCCAGTACTTC.

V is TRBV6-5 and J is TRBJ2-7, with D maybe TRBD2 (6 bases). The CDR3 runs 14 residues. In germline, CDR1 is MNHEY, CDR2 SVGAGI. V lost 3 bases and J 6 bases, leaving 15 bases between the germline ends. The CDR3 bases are TGTGCCAGCAGTTATCGGGAGAACCCCGGCGAGCAGTACTTC. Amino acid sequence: CASSYRENPGEQYF.

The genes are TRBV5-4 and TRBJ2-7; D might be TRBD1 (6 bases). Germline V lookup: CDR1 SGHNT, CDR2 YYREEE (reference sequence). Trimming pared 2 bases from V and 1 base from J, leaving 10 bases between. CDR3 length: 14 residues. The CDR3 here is CASSFPGASYEQYF. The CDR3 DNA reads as TGTGCCAGCAGCTTCCCAGGGGCTTCCTACGAGCAGTACTTC.

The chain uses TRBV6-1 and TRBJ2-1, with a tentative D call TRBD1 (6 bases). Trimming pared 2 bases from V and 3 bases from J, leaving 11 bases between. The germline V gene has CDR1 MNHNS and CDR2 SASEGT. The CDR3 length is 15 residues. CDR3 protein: CASSENPGVYNEQFF. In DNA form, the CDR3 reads TGTGCCAGCAGTGAAAACCCAGGGGTCTACAATGAGCAGTTCTTC.

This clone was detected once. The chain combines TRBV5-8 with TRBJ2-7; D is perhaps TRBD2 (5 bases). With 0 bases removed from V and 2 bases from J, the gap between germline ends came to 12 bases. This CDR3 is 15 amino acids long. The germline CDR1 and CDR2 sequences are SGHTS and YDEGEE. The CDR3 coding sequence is TGTGCCAGCAGCTTGGACGTGGGAGTGACCTACGAGCAGTACTTC. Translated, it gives CASSLDVGVTYEQYF.

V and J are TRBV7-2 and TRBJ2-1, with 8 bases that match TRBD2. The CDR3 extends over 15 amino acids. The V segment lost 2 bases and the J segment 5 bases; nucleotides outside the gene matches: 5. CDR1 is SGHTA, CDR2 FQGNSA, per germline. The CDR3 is CASSLSGSTHNEQFF. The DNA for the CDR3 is TGTGCCAGCAGCTTAAGCGGGAGTACCCACAATGAGCAGTTCTTC.

CDR3 DNA: TGTGCCAGTAGTGGAGGGGGGAACTCCTACAATGAGCAGTTCTTC. Its protein is CASSGGGNSYNEQFF. The chain is built from TRBV19 and TRBJ2-1; tentatively, D is TRBD1 or TRBD2 (6 bases each). V shed 5 bases and J shed 0 bases, with 11 bases lying between them. The CDR3 covers 15 residues. Germline CDR1 and CDR2: LNHDA and SQIVND (reference sequence).

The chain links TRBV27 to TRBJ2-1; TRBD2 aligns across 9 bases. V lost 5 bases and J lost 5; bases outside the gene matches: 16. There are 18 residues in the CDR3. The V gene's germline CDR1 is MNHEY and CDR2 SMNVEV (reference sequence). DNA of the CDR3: TGTGCCAGCAGTCTACTAAGTCTAGCGGGAATGGATAACAATGAGCAGTTCTTC. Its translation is CASSLLSLAGMDNNEQFF.

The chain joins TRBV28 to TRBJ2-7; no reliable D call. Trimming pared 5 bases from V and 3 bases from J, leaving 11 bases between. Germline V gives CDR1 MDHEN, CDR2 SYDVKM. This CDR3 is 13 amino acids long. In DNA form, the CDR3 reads TGTGCCAGCAGTCCAACCCCCCTCTACGAGCAGTACTTC. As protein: CASSPTPLYEQYF.

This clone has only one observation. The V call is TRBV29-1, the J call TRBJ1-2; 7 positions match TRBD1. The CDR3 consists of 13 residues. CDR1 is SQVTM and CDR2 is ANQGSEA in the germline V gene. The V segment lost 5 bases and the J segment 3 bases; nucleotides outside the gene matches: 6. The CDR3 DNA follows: TGCAGCGTTATGACAGGGACGGACTATGGCTACACCTTC. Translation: CSVMTGTDYGYTF.

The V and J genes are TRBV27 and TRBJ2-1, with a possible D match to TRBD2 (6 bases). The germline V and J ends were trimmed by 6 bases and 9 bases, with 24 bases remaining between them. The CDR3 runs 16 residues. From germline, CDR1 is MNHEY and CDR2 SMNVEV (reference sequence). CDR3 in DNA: TGTGCCAGCAGAACGAATCGGGATGGGAGGTGGGGTGAGCAGTTCTTC. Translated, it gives CASRTNRDGRWGEQFF.

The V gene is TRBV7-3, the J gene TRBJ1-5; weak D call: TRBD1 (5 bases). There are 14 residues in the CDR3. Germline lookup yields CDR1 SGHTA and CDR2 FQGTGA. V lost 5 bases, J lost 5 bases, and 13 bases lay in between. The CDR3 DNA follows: TGTGCCAGCAGCACCGGGGACGGCCATCAGCCCCAGCATTTT. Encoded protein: CASSTGDGHQPQHF.

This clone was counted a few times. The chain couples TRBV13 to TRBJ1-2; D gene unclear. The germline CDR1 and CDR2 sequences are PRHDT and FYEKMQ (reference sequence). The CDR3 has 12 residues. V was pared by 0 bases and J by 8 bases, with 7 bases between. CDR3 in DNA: TGTGCCAGCAGCTTAGGGGGCCGAGGCTACACCTTC. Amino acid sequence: CASSLGGRGYTF.

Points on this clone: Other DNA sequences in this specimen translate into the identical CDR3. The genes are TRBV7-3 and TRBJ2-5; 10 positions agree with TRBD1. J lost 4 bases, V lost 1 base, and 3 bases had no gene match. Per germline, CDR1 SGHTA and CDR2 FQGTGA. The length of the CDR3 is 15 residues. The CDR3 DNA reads TGTGCCAGCAGCTTAAGACAGGGGGCAGGAGAGACCCAGTACTTC. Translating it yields CASSLRQGAGETQYF.